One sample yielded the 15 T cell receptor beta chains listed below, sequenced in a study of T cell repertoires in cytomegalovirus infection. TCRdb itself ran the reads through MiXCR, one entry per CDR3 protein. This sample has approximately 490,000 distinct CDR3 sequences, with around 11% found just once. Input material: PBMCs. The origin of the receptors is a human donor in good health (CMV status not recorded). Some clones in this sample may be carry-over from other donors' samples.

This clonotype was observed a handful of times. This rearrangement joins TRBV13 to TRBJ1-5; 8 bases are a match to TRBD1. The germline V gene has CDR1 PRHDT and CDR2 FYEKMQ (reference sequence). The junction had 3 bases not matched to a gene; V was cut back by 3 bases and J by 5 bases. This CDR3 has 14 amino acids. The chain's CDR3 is CASSFQGADQPQHF. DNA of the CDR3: TGTGCCAGCAGCTTTCAGGGGGCCGATCAGCCCCAGCATTTT.

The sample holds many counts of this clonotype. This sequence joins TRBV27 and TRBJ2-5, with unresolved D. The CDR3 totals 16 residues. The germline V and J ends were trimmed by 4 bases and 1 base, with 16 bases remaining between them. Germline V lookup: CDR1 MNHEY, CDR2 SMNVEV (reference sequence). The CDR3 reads CASSSLTAVAQETQYF. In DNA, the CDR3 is TGTGCCAGCAGTTCCCTAACGGCCGTCGCCCAAGAGACCCAGTACTTC.

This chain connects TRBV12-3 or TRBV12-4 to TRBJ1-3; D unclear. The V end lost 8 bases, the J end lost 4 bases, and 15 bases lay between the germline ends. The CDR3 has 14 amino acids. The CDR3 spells CASYLGLSGNTIYF. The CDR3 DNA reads TGTGCCAGCTACTTGGGGTTGTCGGGAAACACCATATATTTT.

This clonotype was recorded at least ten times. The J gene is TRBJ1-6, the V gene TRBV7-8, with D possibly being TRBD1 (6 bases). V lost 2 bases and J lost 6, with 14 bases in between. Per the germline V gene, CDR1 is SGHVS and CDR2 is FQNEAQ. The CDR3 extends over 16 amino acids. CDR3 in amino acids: CASSLLQGEINSPLHF. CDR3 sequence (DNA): TGTGCCAGCAGCTTACTACAGGGTGAAATTAATTCACCCCTCCACTTT.

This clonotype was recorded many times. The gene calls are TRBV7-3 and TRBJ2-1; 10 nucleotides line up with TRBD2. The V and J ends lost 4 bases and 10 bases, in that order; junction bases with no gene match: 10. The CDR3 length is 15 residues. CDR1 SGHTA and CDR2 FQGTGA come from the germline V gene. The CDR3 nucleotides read TGTGCCAGCAGCTCGAGAGCGGGAGGGCCCAGAGAGCAGTTCTTC. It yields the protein CASSSRAGGPREQFF.

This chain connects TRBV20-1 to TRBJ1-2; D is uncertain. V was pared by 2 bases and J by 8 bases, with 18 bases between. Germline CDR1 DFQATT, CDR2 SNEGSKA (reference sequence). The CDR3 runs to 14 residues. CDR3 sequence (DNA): TGCAGTGCTAGAAGCGGCACCTCACCGGGAGGCTACACCTTC. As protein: CSARSGTSPGGYTF.

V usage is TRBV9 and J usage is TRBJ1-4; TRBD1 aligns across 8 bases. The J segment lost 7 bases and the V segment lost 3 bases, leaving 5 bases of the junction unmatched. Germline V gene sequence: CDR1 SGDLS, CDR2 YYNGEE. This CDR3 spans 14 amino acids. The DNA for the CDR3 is TGTGCCAGCAGCGCCGGACAGGGTCGTGAAAAACTGTTTTTT. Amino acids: CASSAGQGREKLFF.

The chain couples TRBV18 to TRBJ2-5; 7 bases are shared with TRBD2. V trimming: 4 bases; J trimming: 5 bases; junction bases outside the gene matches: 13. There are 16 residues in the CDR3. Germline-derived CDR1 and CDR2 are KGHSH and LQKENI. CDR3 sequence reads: CASSLPARTRRETQYF. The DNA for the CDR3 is TGTGCCAGCTCACTCCCAGCCCGGACTAGAAGGGAGACCCAGTACTTC. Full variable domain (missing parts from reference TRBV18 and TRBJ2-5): NAGVMQNPRHLVRRRGQEARLRCSPMKGHSHVYWYRQLPEEGLKFMVYLQKENIIDESGMPKERFSAEFPKEGPSILRIQQVVRGDSAAYFCASSLPARTRRETQYFGPGTRLLVL.

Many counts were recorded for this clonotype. As DNA, the CDR3 is TGTGCCAGCAGTTTAGATGGAGGAGCGGACGAGCAGTACTTC. This translates into CASSLDGGADEQYF. The chain combines TRBV12-3 or TRBV12-4 with TRBJ2-7, with a possible D match to TRBD2 (5 bases). Trimming stripped 1 base from V and 5 bases from J, with 12 bases between. The CDR3 is made up of 14 amino acids.

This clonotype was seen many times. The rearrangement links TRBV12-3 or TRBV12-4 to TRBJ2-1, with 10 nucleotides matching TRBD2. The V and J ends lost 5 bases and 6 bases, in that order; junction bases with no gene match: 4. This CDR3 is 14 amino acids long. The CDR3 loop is CASSLQRGGNEQFF. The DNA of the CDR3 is TGTGCCAGCAGTCTTCAGCGGGGGGGCAATGAGCAGTTCTTC.

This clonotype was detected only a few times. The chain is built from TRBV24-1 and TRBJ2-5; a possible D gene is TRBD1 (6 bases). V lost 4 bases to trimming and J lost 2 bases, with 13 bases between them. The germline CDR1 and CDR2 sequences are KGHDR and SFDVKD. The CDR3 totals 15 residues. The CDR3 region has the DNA TGTGCCACCAGTGACTCCGGGACACCACAAGAGACCCAGTACTTC. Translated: CATSDSGTPQETQYF.

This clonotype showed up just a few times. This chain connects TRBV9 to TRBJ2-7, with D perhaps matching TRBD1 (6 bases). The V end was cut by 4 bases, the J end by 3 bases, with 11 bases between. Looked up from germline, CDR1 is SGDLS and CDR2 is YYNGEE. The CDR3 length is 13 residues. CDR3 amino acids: CASSMGQSYEQYF. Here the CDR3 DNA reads TGTGCCAGCAGCATGGGACAAAGCTACGAGCAGTACTTC.

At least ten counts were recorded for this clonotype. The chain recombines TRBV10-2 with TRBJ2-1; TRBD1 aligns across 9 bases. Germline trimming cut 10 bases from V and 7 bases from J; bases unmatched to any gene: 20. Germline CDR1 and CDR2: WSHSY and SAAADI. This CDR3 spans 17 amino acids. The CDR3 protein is CAKRGQGAGMGENEQFF. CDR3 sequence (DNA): TGCGCCAAGCGGGGACAGGGTGCAGGTATGGGGGAAAATGAGCAGTTCTTC.

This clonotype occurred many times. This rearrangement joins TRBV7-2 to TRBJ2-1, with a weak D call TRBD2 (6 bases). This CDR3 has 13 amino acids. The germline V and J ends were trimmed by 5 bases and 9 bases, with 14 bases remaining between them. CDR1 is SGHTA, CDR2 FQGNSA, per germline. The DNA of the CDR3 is TGTGCCAGCAGCCCAGGACCAGCGGGTGAGCAGTTCTTC. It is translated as CASSPGPAGEQFF.

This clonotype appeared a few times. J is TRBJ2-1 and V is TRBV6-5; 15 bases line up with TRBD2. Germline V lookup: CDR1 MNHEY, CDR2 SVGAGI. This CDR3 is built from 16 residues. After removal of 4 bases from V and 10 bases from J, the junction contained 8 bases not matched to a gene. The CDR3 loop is CASSWGLAGGHREQFF. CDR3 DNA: TGTGCCAGCAGTTGGGGACTAGCGGGAGGTCATAGGGAGCAGTTCTTC.